Each of the 2 T cell receptor beta chains below was sequenced from the same sample in a study of PD-L1 blockade in urothelial cancer. Profiled with immunoSEQ multiplex PCR; TCRdb holds only in-frame clones, not every one. Among around 40,000 clones, 75% to 90% were seen once, and the ten largest hold about 1.9%. This sample comprised PBMCs, obtained around atezolizumab (anti-PD-L1) treatment. These receptors were taken from a man aged 55-75 years with urothelial cancer.

The chain carries TRBV15 and TRBJ2-2; 7 positions match TRBD2. There are 15 residues in the CDR3. Germline V gives CDR1 LNHNV, CDR2 YYDKDF (reference sequence). The trim removed 1 base at V and 2 bases at J, leaving 1 base unmatched. CDR3 protein: CATSRGGGNTGELFF. DNA of the CDR3: TGTGCCACCAGCAGAGGGGGGGGAAACACCGGGGAGCTGTTTTTT.

The chain is built from TRBV11-2 and TRBJ1-4, with a tentative D call TRBD1 (5 bases). The V gene lost 1 base and the J gene lost 3 bases, with 6 bases spanning the gap. Germline lookup yields CDR1 SGHAT and CDR2 FQNNGV. The CDR3 runs to 14 residues. CDR3 bases: TGTGCCAGCAGCTTAGTAGGGGCTAATGAAAAACTGTTTTTT. This encodes CASSLVGANEKLFF.